This TCR beta chain was recovered during a study of radiotherapy plus CTLA-4 blockade in lung cancer. Study overall: Objective response rate was about 18%; disease control rate, 31%.

This CDR3 region has 11 residues. The germline V and J ends were trimmed by 8 bases and 2 bases, with 6 bases remaining between them. The germline V gene has CDR1 LNHNV and CDR2 YYDKDF (reference sequence). Assay used: immunoSEQ multiplex PCR; TCRdb lists only in-frame clones, some missing. The sample contains about 88,000 clones, about two thirds of which appear only once. Study-level findings and limits: The study found tumor-derived TCR clones expanded in blood after radiotherapy plus ipilimumab. Interferon-beta and early blood T cell clone dynamics reportedly predicted response best.

Comment on this clone: Antigen specificity is unknown.

The sequenced sample was peripheral blood, obtained from a patient treated with radiotherapy plus ipilimumab. This TCR was sampled from a human donor with non-small cell lung cancer that progressed on radiotherapy plus ipilimumab. This chain links TRBV15 with TRBJ1-2, with D maybe TRBD1 (5 bases). The CDR3, as DNA: TGTGCCACCGGGGGAAACTATGGCTACACCTTC. Protein sequence: CATGGNYGYTF.